Sequencing of this T cell receptor (beta chain) was carried out in a study of blood T cell repertoires in COVID-19. Study details: T cells, B-cell-depleted T cells, or PBMCs supplied cDNA or gDNA.

As originally analysed: Scientists estimated how many nucleated cells there were by amplifying reference gene primers. The method was immunoSEQ multiplex PCR; TCRdb's version includes in-frame clones alone and lacks a portion of them. V and J calls and clone size follow that table, whereas D and trimming were derived from the DNA. The sample lists 150,000 to 200,000 clones, about 80% occurring once. Trimming removed 0 bases at V and 1 base at J, with 6 bases between. This CDR3 is built from 14 residues. In germline, CDR1 is MGHRA, CDR2 YSYEKL. This receptor was identified in a human donor in a cohort sampled during active COVID-19. This chain connects TRBV4-1 to TRBJ1-1, with D possibly being TRBD1 (6 bases). Sequenced material: peripheral blood. For the CDR3, the DNA is TGCGCCAGCAGCCAAGAGGGACAGAACACTGAAGCTTTCTTT. Encoded protein: CASSQEGQNTEAFF.